This T cell receptor beta chain comes out of a study of T-cell reconstitution after alpha-beta-depleted transplantation in children. Study conclusions and caveats: Day-60 TCRbeta diversity that was high in some patients was derived from surviving recipient T cells and thymic progenitors. As was reported, about two months after transplant, alpha-beta T cells came from several hundred expanded graft clones. From newly produced T cells came most of the T-cell counts and diversity one year after transplant.

For TCRbeta, the library was prepared with unique molecular identifiers. One entry per CDR3 protein results from TCRdb running MiXCR on the PCR reads. This sample yields 700,000 or so distinct CDR3 sequences, of which approximately 14% are seen a single time; 0.79% belongs to the top ten. Germline CDR1 LNHNV, CDR2 YYDKDF (reference sequence). Trimming removed 3 bases from V and 4 bases from J, with 12 bases in between. This CDR3 spans 14 amino acids. This clonotype has a count of ten or more. Its antigen is undetermined. The rearrangement uses TRBV15 and TRBJ1-2; D perhaps matches TRBD1 (6 bases). Sequenced here: PBMCs, sampled before TCRalphabeta/CD19-depleted stem cell transplant. The origin of this receptor is a girl aged 2 to 9 with congenital amegakaryocytic thrombocytopenia, due to receive a stem cell transplant. The CDR3 here is CATSSPRGAYGYTF. CDR3 DNA sequence: TGTGCCACCAGCAGTCCCAGGGGCGCCTATGGCTACACCTTC.